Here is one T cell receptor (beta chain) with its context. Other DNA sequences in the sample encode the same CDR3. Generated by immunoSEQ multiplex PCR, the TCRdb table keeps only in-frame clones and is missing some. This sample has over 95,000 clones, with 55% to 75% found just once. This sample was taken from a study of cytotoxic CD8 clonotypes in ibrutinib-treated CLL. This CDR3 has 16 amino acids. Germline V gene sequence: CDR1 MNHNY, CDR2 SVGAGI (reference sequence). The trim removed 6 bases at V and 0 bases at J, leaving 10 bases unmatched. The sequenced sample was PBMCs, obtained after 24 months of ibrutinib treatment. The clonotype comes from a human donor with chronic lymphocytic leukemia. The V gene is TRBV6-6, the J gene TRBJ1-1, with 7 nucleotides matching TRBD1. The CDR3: CASSRPPQGMNTEAFF. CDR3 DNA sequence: TGTGCCAGCAGCCGTCCACCACAGGGGATGAACACTGAAGCTTTCTTT.